The rows below give T cell receptor beta chains drawn from one sample of a study of T cells in Graves' hyperthyroidism and ophthalmopathy. TCRdb reprocessed the multiplex PCR reads with MiXCR, giving one entry per CDR3 protein. Of nearly 750,000 distinct CDR3 sequences listed, about 35% are singletons. Sample: blood. The source of these receptors is a woman in her thirties or forties with Graves' hyperthyroidism. CDR3s include the opening cysteine and the closing phenylalanine or tryptophan. The order of the fields is D gene, clone size, V gene, J gene, CDR3 DNA, CDR3 protein. A D gene is named only where the DNA matches it firmly. Only part of the rows carry a size: once, few, many, or a class if the clone is expanded.

.	.	TRBV4-3	TRBJ2-5	TGCGCCAGCAGCCAAGATCAATATTGGAGGGAGACCCAGTACTTC	CASSQDQYWRETQYF
.	many	TRBV6-5	TRBJ1-5	TGTGCCAGCAGCCCAAAACTTGGGGGACGGCCCCAGCATTTT	CASSPKLGGRPQHF
.	.	TRBV15	TRBJ1-1	TGTGCCACCAGCAGAGAAAATGATGGGGTCACTGAAGCTTTCTTT	CATSRENDGVTEAFF
.	.	TRBV2	TRBJ1-4	TGTGCCAGCACGGGCGCCGGGGGAGAAAAACTGTTTTTT	CASTGAGGEKLFF
.	many	TRBV7-7	TRBJ2-5	TGTGCTAGCAGCTTAGGTCCTGGGAACCAAGAGACCCAGTACTTC	CASSLGPGNQETQYF
TRBD1	.	TRBV5-6	TRBJ1-1	TGTGCCAGCAGCAACGGACAGGGGGCTATGGGCACTGAAGCTTTCTTT	CASSNGQGAMGTEAFF
.	.	TRBV20-1	TRBJ2-5	TGCAGTGCTAGTTCCCCGACAGCCAGGAATCAGCCCCAGTACTTC	CSASSPTARNQPQYF
.	many	TRBV7-2	TRBJ1-6	TGTGCCAGCAGAAACGTGCAGGGTTCACCCCTCCACTTT	CASRNVQGSPLHF
.	many	TRBV6-5	TRBJ1-6	TGTGCCAGCAGCCAGACCGCGTCAAATTCACCCCTCCACTTT	CASSQTASNSPLHF
TRBD2	.	TRBV7-9	TRBJ2-3	TGTGCCAGCAGCCGGGAGGCAGATACGCAGTATTTT	CASSREADTQYF
TRBD1	many	TRBV11-2	TRBJ1-2	TGTGCCAGCAGCTCCTTACAGGGGGCGTATGGCTACACCTTC	CASSSLQGAYGYTF